This T cell receptor beta chain is drawn from a study of T cells in Graves' hyperthyroidism and ophthalmopathy. In the study overall: Peripheral blood collection took place at initial diagnosis, before any treatment.

This clonotype was counted many times. The CDR3 totals 17 residues. Trimming took 4 bases from V and 0 from J; bases not matched to a gene: 6. CDR1 and CDR2 (germline): LGHNT, FRNRAP. What was amplified from RNA transcripts were TCR beta CDR3 regions. The HTBI primer set served for first-round RT-PCR of the TCR CDR3. TCRdb re-analysed the multiplex PCR reads in MiXCR, keeping a single row per CDR3 protein. This sample has a few hundred thousand distinct CDR3 sequences, with approximately 15% found just once. Each 10 ml fresh peripheral blood draw supplied the PBMCs. Sequencing was done on a sample of blood. The V and J genes are TRBV12-5 and TRBJ1-4; 9 positions agree with TRBD1. The sequence was obtained from a woman younger than 35 with Graves' hyperthyroidism. The CDR3 DNA reads TGTGCTAGTGGTTGGAGAGGACAGGGGACAACTAATGAAAAACTGTTTTTT. As protein: CASGWRGQGTTNEKLFF.